A selection of T cell receptor beta chains follows, all from one sample in a study of OX40 agonist ivuxolimab in advanced cancers. The method was immunoSEQ multiplex PCR; TCRdb's version includes in-frame clones alone and lacks a portion of them. The data contain over 55,000 clones, approximately 81% of them singletons. This specimen consisted of CD4+ or CD8+ T cells sorted from blood, obtained in a trial of the OX40 agonist ivuxolimab. Source of these receptors: an adult with an advanced solid tumor such as melanoma, head and neck, liver or kidney cancer. CDR3s include the opening cysteine and the closing phenylalanine or tryptophan. Each record gives: D gene, V gene, J gene, CDR3 protein. The D gene is left open where the match is weak.

NA	TRBV7-2	TRBJ2-6	CAPSKPSGANVLTF
NA	TRBV2	TRBJ2-3	CASNRWGRTDTQYF
TRBD2	TRBV5-4	TRBJ2-1	CASSERLAAEGEQFF
TRBD1	TRBV6-1	TRBJ1-4	CASGTGATNEKLFF
NA	TRBV9	TRBJ2-2	CASSPWTGADGELFF
NA	TRBV6-1	TRBJ1-5	CASSEEGTANQPQHF
NA	TRBV11-3	TRBJ2-5	CASSKGGTQETQYF
NA	TRBV19	TRBJ1-2	CASSMGRRWGYTF
NA	TRBV7-6	TRBJ2-7	CASSSFNYEQYF
NA	TRBV5-1	TRBJ1-5	CASSLGIGGASNQPQHF
NA	TRBV15	TRBJ2-4	CATSSDMENIQYF
NA	TRBV14	TRBJ2-5	CASSRPGNWGETQYF
TRBD1	TRBV4-1	TRBJ1-4	CASRQGSKEKLFF
TRBD1	TRBV30	TRBJ1-1	CAWDIQGGTEAFF
NA	TRBV11-2	TRBJ1-1	CASSLYSLNTEAFF
NA	TRBV30	TRBJ1-1	CAWSVHTGLTNTEAFF
TRBD2	TRBV5-1	TRBJ2-7	CASRPSLELAVYEQYF
NA	TRBV5-1	TRBJ1-2	CASSLVRGGSRDGYTF
TRBD1	TRBV29-1	TRBJ1-3	CSVESRGSGNTIYF
NA	TRBV19	TRBJ1-2	CASSIASYGYTF
NA	TRBV7-9	TRBJ1-3	CASRSMGEGNTIYF
NA	TRBV7-8	TRBJ2-7	CASSFSGVYSSYEQYF
TRBD1	TRBV7-6	TRBJ1-1	CASSLQGVGPNTEAFF
TRBD2	TRBV30	TRBJ2-1	CAWRSLSGREGYNEQFF
NA	TRBV2	TRBJ1-3	CASSETGRGAGNTIYF
NA	TRBV6-5	TRBJ2-6	CASSPPGRSEVVLTF
NA	TRBV2	TRBJ1-5	CASRFINQPQHF
NA	TRBV6-5	TRBJ2-5	CASRTDKETQYF
TRBD2	TRBV5-4	TRBJ2-3	CASSATSGGRADTQYF
NA	TRBV6-4	TRBJ2-3	CASSVTPNREDTQYF
NA	TRBV27	TRBJ1-1	CASSLRGGTEAFF
TRBD2	TRBV4-3	TRBJ2-1	CASSQDYFREGADNEQFF
NA	TRBV28	TRBJ2-3	CASSAPGTETDTQYF
NA	TRBV5-1	TRBJ2-2	CASSLEGTGELFF
NA	TRBV21-1	TRBJ1-5	CASSKSEVRYSNQPQHF
TRBD2	TRBV9	TRBJ2-1	CASSVVAGLYNEQFF
TRBD2	TRBV4-3	TRBJ2-7	CASSQGGLAGGDYEQYF
TRBD1	TRBV19	TRBJ2-7	CASSKQGERKYF
NA	TRBV5-4	TRBJ2-2	CASSLSATGTGELFF
TRBD2	TRBV6-5	TRBJ2-7	CASRPGGPNSYEQYF
NA	TRBV11-3	TRBJ1-1	CASSPAGARNTEAFF
NA	TRBV9	TRBJ2-2	CASSPGGYSNTGELFF
NA	TRBV5-1	TRBJ2-5	CASSLSLARAQYF
TRBD2	TRBV19	TRBJ2-3	CASRGLAGEEDTQYF
TRBD1	TRBV5-1	TRBJ2-5	CASSLSGTEETQYF
NA	TRBV9	TRBJ2-1	CASSVGMGASSYNEQFF
TRBD1	TRBV6-9	TRBJ2-7	CASSLRGQRIFSYEQYF
NA	TRBV7-6	TRBJ2-1	CASSYREYNEQFF
NA	TRBV18	TRBJ1-2	CASSPSSGNGYTF
NA	TRBV29-1	TRBJ1-2	CSVQDGGYGYTF
TRBD2	TRBV5-1	TRBJ2-7	CASSLMPGLQTYEQYF
NA	TRBV5-1	TRBJ1-1	CASSGVRGTEAFF
TRBD1	TRBV5-1	TRBJ2-2	CASSLGTGGTGELFF
TRBD1	TRBV19	TRBJ1-2	CATWWTGKANYGYTF
NA	TRBV9	TRBJ1-6	CASSPTGSSYNSPLHF
NA	TRBV20-1	TRBJ1-2	CSARLGGGYTF
TRBD2	TRBV7-9	TRBJ2-7	CASSQDGPGLAGILYF
TRBD2	TRBV18	TRBJ2-1	CASSPTSGINEQFF
NA	TRBV5-1	TRBJ2-1	CASSFSGSGSYNEQFF